This is a list of T cell receptor beta chains from one sample in a study of identifying expanded T cells in peripheral blood. Repertoires were generated with immunoSEQ multiplex PCR, while TCRdb's copy carries only in-frame clones and drops some. Found here are 100,000 to 150,000 clones, about 80% of them singletons; the top ten hold 3% to 3.5%. Material: blood. These receptor sequences come from a person between 18 and 70 years old in good health. CDR3s include the opening cysteine and the closing phenylalanine or tryptophan. D genes are given only for firm matches. The listing skips clone size in some rows; elsewhere it reads once, few, many or a size class.

>TRBJ1-1|TRBV11-2|.|.
TGTGCCAGCAGCTTAAGGACCCCGGGGGCTGAAGCTTTCTTT
CASSLRTPGAEAFF
>TRBJ2-3|TRBV2|once|.
TGTGCCAGCTCGGCGTCAGATACGCAGTATTTT
CASSASDTQYF
>TRBJ1-2|TRBV27|.|.
TGTGCCAGCAGTTTATACGGGGATGGCTACACCTTC
CASSLYGDGYTF
>TRBJ2-7|TRBV7-2|.|.
TGTGCCAGCAGCTCGCCCCCCTCCTACGAGCAGTACTTC
CASSSPPSYEQYF
>TRBJ1-2|TRBV5-1|.|.
TGCGCCAGCAGGGGGGGGACGGTAAACGCTAACTATGGCTACACCTTC
CASRGGTVNANYGYTF
>TRBJ2-1|TRBV18|.|.
TGTGCCAGCTCACCGCGTGACAGCGGGCATGAGCAGTTCTTC
CASSPRDSGHEQFF
>TRBJ2-7|TRBV5-1|.|.
TGCGCCAGCAGCTTGGAAGGGGCCTTCCCACCTTACGAGCAGTACTTC
CASSLEGAFPPYEQYF
>TRBJ1-5|TRBV27|.|.
TGTGCCAGCAGCCTTCGACAGCATAGCAATCAGCCCCAGCATTTT
CASSLRQHSNQPQHF
>TRBJ2-3|TRBV6-5|.|.
TGTGCCAGCAGTTTTCGGAGAAGCACAGATACGCAGTATTTT
CASSFRRSTDTQYF
>TRBJ1-4|TRBV2|once|.
TGTGCCAGCAGCCCCTTTGAAAAACTGTTTTTT
CASSPFEKLFF
>TRBJ2-2|TRBV4-3|.|.
TGCGCCAGCAGCCAAGATCTGGGCGGGACGGGGAACACCGGGGAGCTGTTTTTT
CASSQDLGGTGNTGELFF
>TRBJ2-7|TRBV7-9|.|.
TGTGCCAGCAGCCGAGTACAGGACCTCTCGCCCGAGCAGTACTTC
CASSRVQDLSPEQYF
>TRBJ2-7|TRBV7-2|.|.
TGTGCCAGCAGCACAGCCCTGGCCGGGCCTTTCTCCTACGAGCAGTACTTC
CASSTALAGPFSYEQYF
>TRBJ2-7|TRBV7-9|.|.
TGTGCCAGCAGCTTAGCGAGGAATTACGAGCAGTACTTC
CASSLARNYEQYF
>TRBJ1-2|TRBV11-2|.|.
TGTGCCAGCAGCTTAGATCAAAGTTACTATGGCTACACCTTC
CASSLDQSYYGYTF
>TRBJ2-1|TRBV7-9|.|.
TGTGCCAGCAGCTTAGCGTTAAGGGGCGATGCCTTCTTC
CASSLALRGDAFF
>TRBJ1-1|TRBV11-2|.|.
TGTGCCAGCAGCTCGCAACCGGGATCTGAAGCTTTCTTT
CASSSQPGSEAFF
>TRBJ1-1|TRBV6-5|once|.
TGTGCCAGCATCAGACAGGCTCCCCCTGAAGCTTTCTTT
CASIRQAPPEAFF
>TRBJ2-7|TRBV7-2|.|.
TGTGCCAGCAGCCCCCTCAGCCCGAGGCAGAGCTACGAGCAGTACTTC
CASSPLSPRQSYEQYF
>TRBJ2-2|TRBV6-6|.|.
TGTGCCAGCAGAGAAGAACTCTGGAGCACCGGGGAGCTGTTTTTT
CASREELWSTGELFF
>TRBJ2-7|TRBV28|.|TRBD2
TGTGCCAGCAGCCTGGGGACTAGCGGACCCTACGAGCAGTACTTC
CASSLGTSGPYEQYF
>TRBJ1-2|TRBV6-6|.|.
TGTGCCAGCAAGGCGGCTTCTAACTATGGCTACACCTTC
CASKAASNYGYTF
>TRBJ2-6|TRBV7-4|once|TRBD1
TGTGCCAGCAGCTCCCGGGACAGGGTTACCACTTCTGGGGCCAACGTCCTGACTTTC
CASSSRDRVTTSGANVLTF
>TRBJ1-5|TRBV18|.|.
TGTGCCAGCTCACTCAACAGGGATCAGCCCCAGCATTTT
CASSLNRDQPQHF
>TRBJ1-1|TRBV11-3|once|.
TGTGCCAGCAGCCTCGACAGGCAGGCTTTCTTT
CASSLDRQAFF
>TRBJ1-3|TRBV5-3|.|TRBD1
TGTGCCAGAAGCCCAATCCGGGACAGGGGTTGTGGAAACACCATATATTTT
CARSPIRDRGCGNTIYF
>TRBJ2-7|TRBV29-1|.|TRBD2
TGCAGCGTTGGTGTCCGGGACTACACCTACGAGCAGTACTTC
CSVGVRDYTYEQYF
>TRBJ1-2|TRBV5-5|large|TRBD1
TGTGCCAGCAGCTTAAGGACAGGGATGGACTATGGCTACACCTTC
CASSLRTGMDYGYTF
>TRBJ1-4|TRBV18|.|.
TGTGCCAGCTCACCCAGGACGGATGAAAAACTGTTTTTT
CASSPRTDEKLFF
>TRBJ2-5|TRBV18|.|.
TGTGCCAGCTCATACACAAGAGAAGAGACCCAGTACTTC
CASSYTREETQYF
>TRBJ1-4|TRBV7-9|.|.
TGTGCCAGCAGCTCATATGGAGTGGATGAAAAACTGTTTTTT
CASSSYGVDEKLFF
>TRBJ2-3|TRBV6-5|.|TRBD1
TGTGCCAGCAGCATCCCTCCGGGACAGGCGCAGTATTTT
CASSIPPGQAQYF
>TRBJ1-1|TRBV2|once|TRBD1
TGTGCCAGCAGGGGGACAGGGGGCATCAGAGAAGAAGCTTTCTTT
CASRGTGGIREEAFF
>TRBJ1-2|TRBV11-3|.|TRBD1
TGTGCCAGCAGCGAGACAGGGATGTTTCTTCCGAATGGCTACACCTTC
CASSETGMFLPNGYTF
>TRBJ2-7|TRBV30|.|TRBD1
TGTGCCTGCTCCCGACCTGGGACAGGTCCCTACGAGCAGTACTTC
CACSRPGTGPYEQYF
>TRBJ1-2|TRBV6-1|.|.
TGTGCCAGCAGCCGAATGGGGGGCTACACCTTC
CASSRMGGYTF
>TRBJ1-2|TRBV6-5|.|TRBD1
TGTGCCAGCAGAGGACAGGGAGTACATATCAAGGGCTACACCTTC
CASRGQGVHIKGYTF
>TRBJ2-7|TRBV5-1|.|TRBD1
TGCGCCAGCAGCTTGCGCCGGGACAGGGGGCGATACGAGCAGTACTTC
CASSLRRDRGRYEQYF
>TRBJ1-6|TRBV5-1|.|.
TGCGCCAGCAGCTTGGACAGGGTGACGGGTGTGTATAATTCACCCCTCCACTTT
CASSLDRVTGVYNSPLHF
>TRBJ1-5|TRBV28|.|.
TGTGCCAGCAGTTCCCATGGGGGTATCAATCAGCCCCAGCATTTT
CASSSHGGINQPQHF
>TRBJ2-1|TRBV4-2|.|TRBD1
TGTGCCAGCAGCCCACCTCCCGGGACAGGGGACAATGAGCAGTTCTTC
CASSPPPGTGDNEQFF
>TRBJ2-7|TRBV4-3|once|TRBD2
TGCGCCAGCAGCCAAGATGTTGCCGGGAGGTACGAGCAGTACTTC
CASSQDVAGRYEQYF
>TRBJ1-2|TRBV11-2|.|.
TGTGCCAGCAGCTTAGGACAGCACAACTATGGCTACACCTTC
CASSLGQHNYGYTF
>TRBJ2-7|TRBV5-1|.|.
TGCGCCAGCACCAATACAGACTACGAGCAGTACTTC
CASTNTDYEQYF
>TRBJ1-5|TRBV7-2|.|.
TGTGCCAGCAGCTTAGCAGCTCAGCCCCAGCATTTT
CASSLAAQPQHF
>TRBJ1-2|TRBV11-1|.|.
TGTGCCAGCAGCTTAGGTCTGGACTATGGCTACACCTTC
CASSLGLDYGYTF
>TRBJ2-3|TRBV5-1|.|.
TGCGCCAGCAGCTTGGAAGGCAGGGGCTTTTCAGATACGCAGTATTTT
CASSLEGRGFSDTQYF
>TRBJ2-1|TRBV9|once|.
TGTGCCAGCAGCGATAATAGTGAGCAGTTCTTC
CASSDNSEQFF
>TRBJ2-2|TRBV2|once|TRBD1
TGTGCCAGCAGTCGGACAGGGCTTAAAGACGGGGAGCTGTTTTTT
CASSRTGLKDGELFF
>TRBJ2-1|TRBV2|.|TRBD2
TGTGCCAGCAGCCGGACGGGACTAGCGGATACAACGGCTTACAATGAGCAGTTCTTC
CASSRTGLADTTAYNEQFF
>TRBJ2-7|TRBV7-9|.|TRBD2
TGTGCCAGCAGCTTAATGATAGCGGGGGACTCCTACGAGCAGTACTTC
CASSLMIAGDSYEQYF
>TRBJ2-7|TRBV7-8|.|.
TGTGCCAGCAGCTTGGCCACAAAGCAGGGAAGTGTCACCTACGAGCAGTACTTC
CASSLATKQGSVTYEQYF
>TRBJ1-1|TRBV9|few|.
TGTGCCAGCAGCCCCCATGGCACTGAAGCTTTCTTT
CASSPHGTEAFF